These 13 T cell receptor beta chains were all obtained from the same sample, sequenced in a study of technical replicates of blood from a few donors (TCRdb year 2017). The protocol used for the library was the immunoSEQ multiplex PCR assay. TCRdb obtained this table from immuneACCESS and retained in-frame rearrangements with V and J assigned. These tables miss some clones; where compared with another copy, unresolved V genes account for less than half of the shortfall, and the remainder is unexplained. This sample comprises roughly 76,000 clones, about 91% of them detected only once. Together, the top ten hold 0.39% of the sample. Sequencing was performed on T cells isolated from PBMCs. Receptor source: a human donor in good health. Some clones in this sample may be carry-over from other donors' samples.

The V call is TRBV4-1, the J call TRBJ2-1; 13 nucleotides line up with TRBD2. The germline V gene encodes CDR1 MGHRA and CDR2 YSYEKL. The CDR3 runs to 15 residues. With 7 bases clipped from V and 9 bases from J, the junction kept 9 bases outside the gene matches. CDR3 region: CASTATGLAGPEQFF. As DNA, the CDR3 is TGCGCCAGCACGGCCACGGGACTAGCGGGACCTGAGCAGTTCTTC.

This sequence joins TRBV4-1 and TRBJ2-3, with TRBD2 identical over 10 bases. With V trimmed by 3 bases and J by 5 bases, 8 bases remained unmatched. The CDR3 totals 16 residues. Germline-derived CDR1 and CDR2 are MGHRA and YSYEKL. The DNA for the CDR3 is TGCGCCAGCAGCCACGGGCTAGCGGGAGAAAGAGATACGCAGTATTTT. It translates to CASSHGLAGERDTQYF.

The chain joins TRBV6-1 to TRBJ1-4, with 8 bases lining up with TRBD1. CDR3 length equals 15 residues. V was pared by 11 bases and J by 4 bases, with 12 bases of the junction left unmatched. Germline V gene sequence: CDR1 MNHNS, CDR2 SASEGT. The CDR3 coding sequence is TGTGCCGGCCAAGCTACAGGGGGTCGTAATGAAAAACTGTTTTTT. Translated, it gives CAGQATGGRNEKLFF.

The V call is TRBV6-5, the J call TRBJ1-2; possibly TRBD1 for D (6 bases). Germline V gives CDR1 MNHEY, CDR2 SVGAGI. Trimming stripped 3 bases from V and 2 bases from J, with 13 bases between. The length of the CDR3 is 15 residues. CDR3 DNA: TGTGCCAGCAGTTATCACACTAGGGGGAACTATGGCTACACCTTC. This codes for CASSYHTRGNYGYTF.

The V gene is TRBV9, the J gene TRBJ1-2; 8 bases agree with TRBD1. Germline trimming cut 4 bases from V and 0 bases from J; bases unmatched to any gene: 8. This CDR3 has 16 amino acids. CDR1 SGDLS and CDR2 YYNGEE come from the germline V gene. CDR3 residues: CASSSGQGLTNYGYTF. CDR3 nucleotide sequence: TGTGCCAGCAGCTCTGGACAGGGTTTGACTAACTATGGCTACACCTTC.

This chain joins TRBV6-1 and TRBJ2-7; D is undetermined. There are 12 residues in the CDR3. Germline assignment: CDR1 MNHNS and CDR2 SASEGT. V gave up 7 bases and J gave up 5 bases, with 12 bases separating them. The CDR3 protein is CASNLGYHEQYF. The CDR3 DNA reads TGTGCCAGCAATCTGGGCTACCACGAGCAGTACTTC.

The chain joins TRBV4-1 to TRBJ2-1, with 8 bases aligning to TRBD2. Germline trimming cut 0 bases from V and 0 bases from J; bases unmatched to any gene: 7. The germline V gene encodes CDR1 MGHRA and CDR2 YSYEKL. There are 18 residues in the CDR3. The CDR3 spells CASSQDLSGNPSYNEQFF. CDR3 nucleotides: TGCGCCAGCAGCCAAGATCTTAGCGGGAACCCCTCCTACAATGAGCAGTTCTTC.

This clone was observed once. The chain joins TRBV9 to TRBJ1-1; D is possibly TRBD1 (5 bases). V dropped 7 bases and J dropped 2 bases, with 15 bases sitting between them. The CDR3 consists of 14 residues. Germline CDR1 SGDLS, CDR2 YYNGEE. This CDR3 reads CASGLEQVNTEAFF. CDR3 coding DNA: TGTGCCAGCGGATTAGAACAGGTAAACACTGAAGCTTTCTTT. Variable domain in full (rest from reference TRBV9 and TRBJ1-1): DSGVTQTPKHLITATGQRVTLRCSPRSGDLSVYWYQQSLDQGLQFLIQYYNGEERAKGNILERFSAQQFPDLHSELNLSSLELGDSALYFCASGLEQVNTEAFFGQGTRLTVV.

The table lists this clone with a count of one. V and J are TRBV7-9 and TRBJ1-4; perhaps TRBD1 as D (5 bases). This CDR3 is 14 amino acids long. V lost 2 bases, J lost 8 bases, and 12 bases lay in between. Germline V gives CDR1 SEHNR, CDR2 FQNEAQ (reference sequence). CDR3 amino acids: CASSLSGGGEKLFF. CDR3 nucleotide sequence: TGTGCCAGCAGCTTATCTGGGGGAGGCGAAAAACTGTTTTTT.

The V and J genes are TRBV5-6 and TRBJ2-1; TRBD2 agrees at 9 bases. Trimming at V came to 2 bases and at J to 9 bases, leaving 9 bases not matched to a gene. The CDR3 is made up of 15 amino acids. The germline gives CDR1 SGHDT, CDR2 YYEEEE. CDR3 bases: TGTGCCAGCAGCTTTGGGGGAGCGGGAGGTCTTGAGCAGTTCTTC. The encoded protein is CASSFGGAGGLEQFF.

The chain has TRBV2 and TRBJ2-1, with a weak D call TRBD2 (6 bases). The CDR3 is made up of 14 amino acids. Germline CDR1 SNHLY, CDR2 FYNNEI. V lost 1 base to trimming and J lost 6 bases, with 10 bases between them. CDR3 nucleotides: TGTGCCAGCAGTGAAGAGTTGGGGGGCAATGAGCAGTTCTTC. Translating gives CASSEELGGNEQFF.

The gene calls are TRBV9 and TRBJ2-1; 7 bases are a match to TRBD1. The CDR3 is 14 residues long. The germline gives CDR1 SGDLS, CDR2 YYNGEE. V shed 2 bases, J shed 4 bases, and the junction held 3 bases outside the gene matches. CDR3 nucleotide sequence: TGTGCCAGCAGCGTTGAGGGACAGTACAATGAGCAGTTCTTC. Its protein is CASSVEGQYNEQFF.

This chain links TRBV7-2 with TRBJ1-5, with a possible D match to TRBD1 (6 bases). The V and J ends lost 3 bases and 4 bases respectively, with 13 bases between them. CDR1 is SGHTA, CDR2 FQGNSA, per germline. The CDR3 is 15 amino acids. In nucleotides, the CDR3 is TGTGCCAGCAGCTTCGACGGGACACAGAATCAGCCCCAGCATTTT. This codes for CASSFDGTQNQPQHF.